This T cell receptor beta chain was found in a study of T cells in Graves' hyperthyroidism and ophthalmopathy. Amplification targeted TCR beta CDR3 regions from RNA transcripts. Primed by the HTBI set, a first-round RT-PCR was run on the TCR CDR3. Using its own MiXCR run on the multiplex PCR reads, TCRdb lists one record per CDR3 protein. This sample yields a few hundred thousand distinct CDR3 sequences, of which roughly 15% are seen a single time; more than 30% belongs to the top ten. Based on clinical symptoms, serum thyroxine and TRAb, thyroid ultrasound and orbital computed tomography, diagnoses were reached. Germline V lookup: CDR1 MDHEN, CDR2 SYDVKM. The CDR3 length is 12 residues. V shed 6 bases and J shed 0 bases, with 3 bases lying between them. This clonotype was recorded at least ten times.

The source is a woman in her 50s with Graves' hyperthyroidism that later progressed to Graves' ophthalmopathy. The gene calls are TRBV28 and TRBJ2-1; D uncertain. What was sequenced was blood. The CDR3 region has the DNA TGTGCCAGCAGGGTCTCCTACAATGAGCAGTTCTTC. Translation gives CASRVSYNEQFF.